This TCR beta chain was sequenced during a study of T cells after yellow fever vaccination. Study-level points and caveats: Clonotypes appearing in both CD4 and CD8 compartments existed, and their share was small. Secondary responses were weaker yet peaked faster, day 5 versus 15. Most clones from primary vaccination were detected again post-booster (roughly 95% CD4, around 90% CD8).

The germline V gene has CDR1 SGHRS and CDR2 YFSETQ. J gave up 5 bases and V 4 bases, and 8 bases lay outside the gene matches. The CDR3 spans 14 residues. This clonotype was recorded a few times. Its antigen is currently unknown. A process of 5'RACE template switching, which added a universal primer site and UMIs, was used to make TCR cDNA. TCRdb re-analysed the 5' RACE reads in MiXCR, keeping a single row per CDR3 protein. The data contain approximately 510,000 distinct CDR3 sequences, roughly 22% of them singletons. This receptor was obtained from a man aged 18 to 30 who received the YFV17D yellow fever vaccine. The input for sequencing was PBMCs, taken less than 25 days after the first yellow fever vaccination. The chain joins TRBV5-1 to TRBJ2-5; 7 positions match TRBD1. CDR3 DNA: TGCGCCAGCAGCCCGGGACAGCAAGACGAGACCCAGTACTTC. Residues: CASSPGQQDETQYF.